The table lists the clone carrying this TCR beta chain with many counts. At one end, the junction sequence differs from germline, possibly due to a read error. This entry is derived from a study of spatial heterogeneity in lung cancer. TCRdb recomputed calls from the 5' RACE reads with MiXCR, one row per CDR3 protein. The table includes about 45,000 distinct CDR3 sequences, almost 7% detected once. Time point specified: sample taken at primary tumor resection. CDR3 length equals 14 residues. The V gene's germline CDR1 is DFQATT and CDR2 SNEGSKA (reference sequence). The TCR sequence derives from a female donor with early-stage non-small cell lung cancer. This sequence joins TRBV20-1 and TRBJ2-1; 16 bases match TRBD2. The sample in question was PBMCs, obtained at surgery. CDR3 DNA sequence: TGCAGTGCTCGAGAGGGACTAGCGGGGGGGTTGCCGTTCTTC. It codes for CSAREGLAGGLPFF.